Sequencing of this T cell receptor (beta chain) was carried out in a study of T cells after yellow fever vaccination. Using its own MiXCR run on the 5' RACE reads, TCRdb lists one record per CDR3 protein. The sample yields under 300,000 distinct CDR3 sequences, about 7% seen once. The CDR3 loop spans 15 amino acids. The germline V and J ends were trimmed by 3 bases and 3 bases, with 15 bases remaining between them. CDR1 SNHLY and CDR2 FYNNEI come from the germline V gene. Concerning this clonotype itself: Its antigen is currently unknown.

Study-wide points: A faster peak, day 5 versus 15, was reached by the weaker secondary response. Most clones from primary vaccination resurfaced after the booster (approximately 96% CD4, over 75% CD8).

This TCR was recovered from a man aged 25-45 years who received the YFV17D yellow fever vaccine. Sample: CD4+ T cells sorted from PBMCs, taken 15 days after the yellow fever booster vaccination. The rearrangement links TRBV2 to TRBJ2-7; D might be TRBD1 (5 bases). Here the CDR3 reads CASSELQGTGYEQYF. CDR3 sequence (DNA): TGTGCCAGCAGTGAGCTTCAGGGTACAGGCTACGAGCAGTACTTC.